Detailed here is one T cell receptor (beta chain). Its antigen is not known. Primers included in the PCR were 60 Vbeta and 13 Jbeta primers. Produced via immunoSEQ multiplex PCR; TCRdb's table is partial and in-frame only. This table has 90,000 or so clones, roughly 69% appearing once. The sample originates from a study of cytomegalovirus exposure and HLA in healthy donors. Study results and caveats: Later, TCR association rates were found to vary by HLA locus, highest for DRB1 and lowest for HLA-C. Most TCR sequences were uncommon, yet certain public TCRs appeared in many donors. Diagnosis of cytomegalovirus status made by the classifier reportedly showed high specificity and sensitivity.

The material sequenced was PBMCs. The sequence was obtained from a man aged 50-59 years in good health and CMV-seronegative.

CDR3: CSFDWGRTDTQYF. The CDR3 nucleotides are TGCAGCTTCGATTGGGGGAGGACAGATACGCAGTATTTT. V usage is TRBV29-1 and J usage is TRBJ2-3, with a possible D match to TRBD2 (6 bases). Trimming left V 8 bases short and J 3 bases short, with 15 bases between. Germline CDR1 SQVTM, CDR2 ANQGSEA. The CDR3 extends over 13 amino acids.